These 12 T cell receptor beta chains originate from one sample sequenced in a study of blood T cell repertoires in COVID-19. Only in-frame clones appear in the TCRdb table, and some are missing; sequencing was by immunoSEQ multiplex PCR. This sample has almost 95,000 clones, with around 90% found just once. The material sequenced was peripheral blood. The receptors were sampled from a woman aged 55-69 years with COVID-19, enrolled during active disease.

This clone appeared once. The junction shows a germline mismatch at one end, possibly a read error. V gene TRBV9 combines with J gene TRBJ1-5; no clear D gene. The CDR3 runs 14 residues. Germline CDR1 is SGDLS and CDR2 is YYNGEE. CDR3 nucleotide sequence: TGTGCCAGCAGCGGTTGGGGTAGCGATCAGCCCCAGCATTTT. Protein product: CASSGWGSDQPQHF.

The chain carries TRBV18 and TRBJ1-3, with D possibly matching TRBD1 (6 bases). The CDR3 covers 16 residues. Germline CDR1 is KGHSH and CDR2 is LQKENI. V dropped 3 bases and J dropped 0 bases, with 12 bases sitting between them. The CDR3 loop is CASSPPGAFSGNTIYF. CDR3 sequence (DNA): TGTGCCAGCTCACCCCCAGGGGCCTTCTCTGGAAACACCATATATTTT.

The CDR3 loop is CASSETGTGGYGYTF. In nucleotides, the CDR3 is TGTGCCAGCAGCGAAACCGGGACAGGGGGCTATGGCTACACCTTC. The chain employs TRBV9 and TRBJ1-2; 11 bases line up with TRBD1. This CDR3 has 15 residues. V lost 3 bases and J lost 4; bases outside the gene matches: 5. Germline CDR1 reads SGDLS; CDR2 reads YYNGEE. Together with reference TRBV9 and TRBJ1-2, the CDR3 gives the full variable domain: DSGVTQTPKHLITATGQRVTLRCSPRSGDLSVYWYQQSLDQGLQFLIQYYNGEERAKGNILERFSAQQFPDLHSELNLSSLELGDSALYFCASSETGTGGYGYTFGSGTRLTVV.

The V call is TRBV3-1 (or the pseudogene TRBV3-2), the J call TRBJ1-2; 8 bases fit TRBD1. Germline V gene lookup returns CDR1 LGHDT and CDR2 YNNKEL (reference sequence). The V gene end was trimmed by 9 bases and the J gene end by 3 bases; junction bases not matched to a gene: 18. This CDR3 has 17 residues. The CDR3 spells CASALGQGAPLYYGYTF. The CDR3 DNA reads TGTGCCAGTGCATTGGGGCAGGGGGCCCCTTTGTACTATGGCTACACCTTC.

In this sample, this clone turned up once. The chain joins TRBV6-5 to TRBJ2-3; D is ambiguous. The CDR3 has 13 residues. Deletions cut 5 bases from V and 1 base from J, with 7 bases between. Germline V lookup: CDR1 MNHEY, CDR2 SVGAGI. The CDR3 nucleotides are TGTGCCAGCAGTACAGATGGCACAGATACGCAGTATTTT. Translated: CASSTDGTDTQYF.

This chain joins TRBV24-1 and TRBJ2-6, with 7 nucleotides matching TRBD2. Germline CDR1 reads KGHDR; CDR2 reads SFDVKD. J gave up 0 bases and V 5 bases, and 6 bases lay outside the gene matches. The CDR3 length is 17 residues. The CDR3 bases are TGTGCCACCAGTGGAAGGGGAGGGGTCTCTGGGGCCAACGTCCTGACTTTC. Its translation: CATSGRGGVSGANVLTF.

This chain uses TRBV7-3 with TRBJ1-2, with 9 bases fitting TRBD1. CDR3 length equals 15 residues. Germline-derived CDR1 and CDR2 are SGHTA and FQGTGA. V shed 5 bases, J shed 7 bases, and the junction held 11 bases outside the gene matches. CDR3 sequence (DNA): TGTGCCAGCAGCCCGGGGACAGGGTACTCCTTTGGCTACACCTTC. Amino acids: CASSPGTGYSFGYTF. Based on the CDR3 plus reference TRBV7-3 and TRBJ1-2, the full variable domain is GAGVSQTPSNKVTEKGKYVELRCDPISGHTALYWYRQSLGQGPEFLIYFQGTGAADDSGLPNDRFFAVRPEGSVSTLKIQRTERGDSAVYLCASSPGTGYSFGYTFGSGTRLTVV.

The chain employs TRBV29-1 and TRBJ2-7, with 8 bases identical to TRBD1. The CDR3 runs to 13 residues. The J segment lost 0 bases and the V segment lost 8 bases, leaving 6 bases of the junction unmatched. Germline CDR1 SQVTM, CDR2 ANQGSEA. CDR3 amino acids: CSPGGQDSYEQYF. CDR3 in DNA: TGCAGCCCCGGGGGACAGGACTCCTACGAGCAGTACTTC.

This sequence joins TRBV11-2 and TRBJ2-7; the match to TRBD2 covers 14 bases. The trim removed 4 bases at V and 2 bases at J, leaving 1 base unmatched. The CDR3 is 15 amino acids. The germline CDR1 and CDR2 sequences are SGHAT and FQNNGV. Written as DNA, the CDR3 is TGTGCCAGCAGCTCGACTAGCGGGGGGGCCTACGAGCAGTACTTC. Amino acids: CASSSTSGGAYEQYF.

The chain's CDR3 is CSVGGTATAYNEQFF. CDR3 DNA sequence: TGCAGCGTAGGCGGGACAGCGACAGCCTACAATGAGCAGTTCTTC. The chain employs TRBV29-1 and TRBJ2-1; D might be TRBD1 (7 bases). Trimming cost V 6 bases and J 2 bases, with 17 bases left between them. Germline lookup yields CDR1 SQVTM and CDR2 ANQGSEA. CDR3 length: 15 amino acids.

This clone was seen only once. The chain employs TRBV5-6 and TRBJ1-1; unclear D gene. Trimming removed 3 bases from V and 3 bases from J, with 15 bases in between. The CDR3 is 15 amino acids. Germline V gene data show CDR1 as SGHDT and CDR2 as YYEEEE. The CDR3 coding sequence is TGTGCCAGCAGCTCCCAGGCTCCCGTACACACTGAAGCTTTCTTT. Its translation: CASSSQAPVHTEAFF.

CDR3 coding DNA: TGTGCCTGGAGTGAGGGACGGGGGAGCACTGAAGCTTTCTTT. Translation: CAWSEGRGSTEAFF. V and J are TRBV30 and TRBJ1-1; D is perhaps TRBD1 (5 bases). The germline gives CDR1 GTSNPN, CDR2 SVGIG (reference sequence). The CDR3 consists of 14 residues. Trimming left V 1 base short and J 4 bases short, with 13 bases between.